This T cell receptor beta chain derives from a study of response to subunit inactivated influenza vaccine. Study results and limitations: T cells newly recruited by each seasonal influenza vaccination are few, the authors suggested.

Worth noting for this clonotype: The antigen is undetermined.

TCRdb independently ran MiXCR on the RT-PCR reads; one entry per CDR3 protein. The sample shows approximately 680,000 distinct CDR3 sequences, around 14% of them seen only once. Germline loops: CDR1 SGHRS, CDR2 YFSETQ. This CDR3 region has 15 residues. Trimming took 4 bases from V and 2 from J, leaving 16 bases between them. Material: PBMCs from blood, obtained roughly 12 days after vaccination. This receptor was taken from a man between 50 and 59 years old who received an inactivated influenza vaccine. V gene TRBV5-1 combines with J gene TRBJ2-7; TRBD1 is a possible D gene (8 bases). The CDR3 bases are TGCGCCAGCAGCCGCGGGGGACAGGACACCTACGAGCAGTACTTC. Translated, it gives CASSRGGQDTYEQYF.